The present T cell receptor beta chain was sequenced within a study of blood T cell repertoires in COVID-19 (TCRdb year 2020). For the study in its entirety: Samples from collaborators originated in the United States, Italy and Spain and spanned both the acute and convalescent phases of COVID-19. The material from the prospective study consisted of cDNA or gDNA derived from T cells, B-cell-depleted T cells, or PBMCs. Deeply sampled blood TCRbeta repertoires from subjects exposed to, actively infected with, or recovered from COVID-19 were included in the dataset. The repertoires were made available in a free public database intended to serve as a resource for research on the immune response to SARS-CoV-2. The samples were drawn from two sources: the first 160 participants of the ongoing ImmuneRACE study, and 1,000 to 1,500 subjects contributed by 6 global collaborators. The sample metadata nearly always contained a de-identified subject ID, COVID-19 status, age in years and sex. HLA class I and class II types, where available, came from metadata supplied by the sample provider rather than from assay-based typing. Overall study results and their limits: The quantity of clinical and demographic metadata differed by source and by participant and was supplied without curation.

TCRbeta CDR3 regions were amplified from genomic DNA using the immunoSEQ Assay, a bias-controlled multiplex PCR. For the original study's pipeline: The number of nucleated cells in each sample was estimated by amplification of reference gene primers within the assay. To quantify the absolute abundance of each unique TCRbeta CDR3 rearrangement, sequence reads were collapsed and filtered. For each sample, productive Simpson clonality was calculated as the square root of Simpson's diversity index over productive rearrangements. This is the immuneACCESS table as TCRdb keeps it, with only in-frame sequences that have V and J called. A part of the clones is gone; compared with another copy, unresolved V genes explain less than half, and the rest is unexplained. V, J and clone size are those of that table, while D and trimming were read from the DNA. Across this sample there are 150,000 or so clones, with 80% seen only once. Of the sample, 3% to 3.5% is held by the ten largest clones.

There are a few counts of this clone. Its antigen has not been determined. Base qualities are missing; no much larger clone stands one base away. V and J are truncated by 4 bases and 8 bases respectively, leaving an intervening sequence of 9 bases. The CDR3 sequence holds 11 residues, the cysteine and phenylalanine included. Left in the record is the CDR3 DNA by itself, 33 bases read in frame from the first base. Taken from the germline V gene (reference sequence), the CDR1 and CDR2 loops are LNHDA and SQIVND. Enrolling through a virtual design, the prospective study's participants ranged in age from roughly 18 to 89 years and lived across 24 United States geographic areas. Cohort assignment in the prospective study relied on participant-reported clinical history from a screening survey and a study questionnaire. Recovered participants in ImmuneRACE Cohort 3 were defined by two consecutive negative NP/OP PCR tests, clearance by a healthcare professional, or resolution of symptoms. In the prospective study, mobile phlebotomists collected whole blood, serum and a nasopharyngeal or oropharyngeal swab from each participant. Additional blood draws and questionnaires over an approximately two-month period could optionally be provided by prospective study participants. Blood samples from the prospective study were shipped frozen or at room temperature prior to DNA extraction.

The rearrangement joined TRBV19 to TRBJ2-7; TRBD1 is possibly the D segment (5 matching bases). Source material: PBMCs or T cells enriched from blood (not recorded which). The source is a woman aged 60-70 years who had recovered from COVID-19. The sequenced DNA: TGTGCCAGTAGTAAGCAGGGCCAGCAGTACTTC. Its translation is CASSKQGQQYF.